The clone carrying this TCR beta chain is large within its sample. As yet, its antigen is unknown. V dropped 3 bases and J dropped 3 bases, with 9 bases sitting between them. This CDR3 has 13 amino acids. Germline V gene data show CDR1 as MGHDK and CDR2 as SYGVNS. Sorting of live CD3+CD8+TCRalphabeta+ cells by PD-1 and/or TIGIT gave four subsets. This sample is part of a study of circulating CD8 cells and anti-PD-1 response in melanoma. About the study: Responders had complete or partial responses; non-responders had stable or progressive disease.

TCR libraries were prepared from approximately 15 ng of total RNA with the QIAseq Immune Repertoire TCR panel. TCRdb passed the reads through MiXCR, listing each CDR3 protein once. The sample carries roughly 540 distinct CDR3 sequences, around a tenth recorded once. The study, taken as a whole, reports: Expanded sorted subsets were checked for tumor reactivity using peptides.

The sample in question was CD8+ T cells from PBMCs, obtained at baseline or after one month of anti-PD-1 therapy (not recorded which). This sequence originates from a human donor with melanoma. The rearrangement uses TRBV25-1 and TRBJ2-7; D is unresolved. CDR3 residues: CASSEVDRYEQYF. Here the CDR3 DNA reads TGTGCCAGCAGTGAGGTGGACCGCTACGAGCAGTACTTC.